This T cell receptor (beta chain) was sequenced during a study of blood T cell repertoires in COVID-19. Study background: The United States, Italy and Spain provided the acute and convalescent COVID-19 samples. The analysed material was cDNA or gDNA that came from T cells, B-cell-depleted T cells, or PBMCs.

TCRdb keeps only in-frame clones here, not all; method: immunoSEQ multiplex PCR. The data hold fewer than 110,000 clones, with about 93% observed a single time. This sequence originates from a woman in her twenties or thirties with acute or convalescent COVID-19. The sequenced sample was peripheral blood.

CDR3 nucleotide sequence: TGTGCCAGCAGAACCCCCGGGGGGTACACTGAAGCTTTCTTT. This codes for CASRTPGGYTEAFF. The rearrangement links TRBV28 to TRBJ1-1; possibly TRBD1 for D (5 bases). This CDR3 contains 14 residues. Germline-derived CDR1 and CDR2 are MDHEN and SYDVKM. Trimming removed 6 bases from V and 3 bases from J, with 14 bases in between.